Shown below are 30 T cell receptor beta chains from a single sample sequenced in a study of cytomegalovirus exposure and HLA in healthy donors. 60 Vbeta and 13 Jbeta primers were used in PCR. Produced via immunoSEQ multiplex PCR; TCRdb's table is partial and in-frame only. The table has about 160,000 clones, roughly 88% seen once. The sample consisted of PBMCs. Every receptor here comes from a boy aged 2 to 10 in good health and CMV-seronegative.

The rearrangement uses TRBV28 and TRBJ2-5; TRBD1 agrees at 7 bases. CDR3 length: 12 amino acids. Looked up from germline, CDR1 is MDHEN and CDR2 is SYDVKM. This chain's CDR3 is CATGTAHGAQYF. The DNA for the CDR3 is TGTGCTACCGGGACAGCCCATGGGGCCCAGTACTTC.

CDR3 nucleotide sequence: TGTGCCAGCAGTTACGTCGGACAGCGAGACTCCTACGAGCAGTACTTC. Encoded protein: CASSYVGQRDSYEQYF. The chain recombines TRBV6-6 with TRBJ2-7; possible D gene TRBD1, 6 bases. Germline-derived CDR1 and CDR2 are MNHNY and SVGAGI (reference sequence). Deletions cut 2 bases from V and 0 bases from J, with 14 bases between. CDR3 length equals 16 residues.

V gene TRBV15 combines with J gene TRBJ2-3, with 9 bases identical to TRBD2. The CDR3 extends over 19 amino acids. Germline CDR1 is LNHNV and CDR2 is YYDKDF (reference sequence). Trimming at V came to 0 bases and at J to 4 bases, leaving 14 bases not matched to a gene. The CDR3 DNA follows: TGTGCCACCAGCAGAGAGTATTTTGGCGCTAGCGGGATCCCAGATACGCAGTATTTT. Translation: CATSREYFGASGIPDTQYF.

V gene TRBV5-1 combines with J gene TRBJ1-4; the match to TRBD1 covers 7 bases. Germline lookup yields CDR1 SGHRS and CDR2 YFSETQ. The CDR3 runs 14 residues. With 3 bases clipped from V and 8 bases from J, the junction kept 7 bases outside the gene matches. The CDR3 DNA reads TGCGCCAGCAGCTGGAGGGACAGCGGGGAAAAACTGTTTTTT. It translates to CASSWRDSGEKLFF.

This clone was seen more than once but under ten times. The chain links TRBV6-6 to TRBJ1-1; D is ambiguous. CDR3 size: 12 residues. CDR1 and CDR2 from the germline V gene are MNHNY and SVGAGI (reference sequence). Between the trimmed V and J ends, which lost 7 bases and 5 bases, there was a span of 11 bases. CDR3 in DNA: TGTGCCAGCACTGATCCCCGGACTGAAGCTTTCTTT. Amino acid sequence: CASTDPRTEAFF.

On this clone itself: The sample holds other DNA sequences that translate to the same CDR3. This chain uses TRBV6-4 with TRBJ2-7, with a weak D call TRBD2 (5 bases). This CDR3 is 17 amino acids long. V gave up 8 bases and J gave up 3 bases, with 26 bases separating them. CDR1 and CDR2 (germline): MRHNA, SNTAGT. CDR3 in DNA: TGTGCCAGCTCCGAGGAGGCAGGCCCCCTTTCCCTCTACGAGCAGTACTTC. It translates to CASSEEAGPLSLYEQYF.

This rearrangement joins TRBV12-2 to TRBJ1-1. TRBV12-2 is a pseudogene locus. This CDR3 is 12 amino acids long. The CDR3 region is CASRLIGTEAFF. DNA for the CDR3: TGTGCAAGTCGCTTGATCGGCACTGAAGCTTTCTTT.

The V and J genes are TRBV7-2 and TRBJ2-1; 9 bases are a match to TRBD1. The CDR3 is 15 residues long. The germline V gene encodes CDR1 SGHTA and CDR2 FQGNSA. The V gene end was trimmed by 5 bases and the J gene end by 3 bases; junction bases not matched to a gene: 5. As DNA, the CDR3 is TGTGCCAGCAGCCTCGACAGGGGGGACTACAATGAGCAGTTCTTC. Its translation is CASSLDRGDYNEQFF.

For the CDR3, the DNA is TGTGCCAGTAGTATAGAAACCGCCGGGACAGGGGTACCCGGGGAGCTGTTTTTT. Its protein product is CASSIETAGTGVPGELFF. The rearrangement joins TRBV19 to TRBJ2-2, with TRBD1 identical over 10 bases. The junction had 10 bases not matched to a gene; V was cut back by 0 bases and J by 6 bases. The germline CDR1 and CDR2 sequences are LNHDA and SQIVND (reference sequence). This CDR3 has 18 amino acids.

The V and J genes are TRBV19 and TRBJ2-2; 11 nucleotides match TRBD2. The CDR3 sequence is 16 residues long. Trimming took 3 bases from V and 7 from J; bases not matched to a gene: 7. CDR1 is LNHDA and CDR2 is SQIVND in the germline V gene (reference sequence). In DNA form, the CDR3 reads TGTGCCAGTAGTATGACTAGCGGGGCTTCGATCGGGGAGCTGTTTTTT. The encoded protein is CASSMTSGASIGELFF. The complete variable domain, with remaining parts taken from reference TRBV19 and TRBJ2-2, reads DGGITQSPKYLFRKEGQNVTLSCEQNLNHDAMYWYRQDPGQGLRLIYYSQIVNDFQKGDIAEGYSVSREKKESFPLTVTSAQKNPTAFYLCASSMTSGASIGELFFGEGSRLTVL.

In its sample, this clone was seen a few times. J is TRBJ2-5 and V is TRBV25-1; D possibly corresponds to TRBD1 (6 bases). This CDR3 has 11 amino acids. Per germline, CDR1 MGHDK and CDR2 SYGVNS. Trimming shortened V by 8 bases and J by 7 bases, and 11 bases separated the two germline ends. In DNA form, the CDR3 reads TGTGCCAGCGGTGTAGGGGGGACCCAGTACTTC. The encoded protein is CASGVGGTQYF.

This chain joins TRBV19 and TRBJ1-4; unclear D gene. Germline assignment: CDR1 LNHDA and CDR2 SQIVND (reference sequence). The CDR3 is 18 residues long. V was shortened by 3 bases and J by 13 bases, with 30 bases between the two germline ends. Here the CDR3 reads CASSIRSTAVGMISGLFF. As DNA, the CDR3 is TGTGCCAGTAGTATTCGATCCACGGCGGTGGGCATGATTAGCGGACTGTTTTTT.

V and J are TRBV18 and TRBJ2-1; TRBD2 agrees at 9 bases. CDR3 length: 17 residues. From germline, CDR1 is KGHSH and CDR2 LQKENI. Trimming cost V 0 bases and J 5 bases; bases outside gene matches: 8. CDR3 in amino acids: CASSPPAAGGPNNEQFF. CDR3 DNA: TGTGCCAGCTCACCACCGGCTGCGGGAGGGCCTAACAATGAGCAGTTCTTC.

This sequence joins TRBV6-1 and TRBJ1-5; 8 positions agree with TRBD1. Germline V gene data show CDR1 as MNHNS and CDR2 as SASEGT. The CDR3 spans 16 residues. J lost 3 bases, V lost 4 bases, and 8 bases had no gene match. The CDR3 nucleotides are TGTGCCAGCAGTGCCCCGGGACAGGCAATCAATCAGCCCCAGCATTTT. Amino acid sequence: CASSAPGQAINQPQHF.

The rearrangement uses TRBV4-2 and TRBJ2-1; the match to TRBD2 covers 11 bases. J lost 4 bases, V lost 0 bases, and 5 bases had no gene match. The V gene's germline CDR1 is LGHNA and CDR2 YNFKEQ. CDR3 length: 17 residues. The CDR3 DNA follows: TGTGCCAGCAGCCAAGATCTTGGGACTAGCGGTTACAATGAGCAGTTCTTC. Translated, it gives CASSQDLGTSGYNEQFF.

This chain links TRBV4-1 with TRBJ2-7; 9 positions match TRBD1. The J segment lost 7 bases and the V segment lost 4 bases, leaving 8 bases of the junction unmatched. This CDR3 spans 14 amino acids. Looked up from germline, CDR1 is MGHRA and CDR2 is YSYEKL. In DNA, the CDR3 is TGCGCCAGCAGCCTCCGGGACAGGGTGGAAGAGCAGTACTTC. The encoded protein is CASSLRDRVEEQYF.

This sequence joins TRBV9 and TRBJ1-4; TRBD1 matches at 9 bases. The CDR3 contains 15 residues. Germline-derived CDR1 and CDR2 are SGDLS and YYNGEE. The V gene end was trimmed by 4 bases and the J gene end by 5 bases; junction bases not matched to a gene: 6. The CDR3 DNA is TGTGCCAGCAGCTCAGCCGACAGGGGGAATGAAAAACTGTTTTTT. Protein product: CASSSADRGNEKLFF.

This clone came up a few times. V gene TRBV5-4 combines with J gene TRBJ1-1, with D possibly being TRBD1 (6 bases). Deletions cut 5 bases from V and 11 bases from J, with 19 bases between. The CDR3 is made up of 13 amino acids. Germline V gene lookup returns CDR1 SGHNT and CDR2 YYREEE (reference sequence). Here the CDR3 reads CASSFAGGLSAFF. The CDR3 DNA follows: TGTGCCAGCAGTTTTGCTGGGGGCCTCAGCGCTTTCTTT. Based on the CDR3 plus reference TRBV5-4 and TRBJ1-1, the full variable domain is ETGVTQSPTHLIKTRGQQVTLRCSSQSGHNTVSWYQQALGQGPQFIFQYYREEENGRGNFPPRFSGLQFPNYSSELNVNALELDDSALYLCASSFAGGLSAFFGQGTRLTVV.

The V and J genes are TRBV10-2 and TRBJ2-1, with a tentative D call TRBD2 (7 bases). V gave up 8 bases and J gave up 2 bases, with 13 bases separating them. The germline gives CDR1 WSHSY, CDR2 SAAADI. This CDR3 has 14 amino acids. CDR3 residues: CASGGAGAYNEQFF. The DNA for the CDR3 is TGCGCCAGCGGGGGGGCGGGAGCCTACAATGAGCAGTTCTTC.

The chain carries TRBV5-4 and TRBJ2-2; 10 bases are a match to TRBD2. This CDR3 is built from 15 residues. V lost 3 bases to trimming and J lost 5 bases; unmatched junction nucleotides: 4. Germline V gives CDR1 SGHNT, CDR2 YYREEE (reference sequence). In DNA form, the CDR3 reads TGTGCCAGCAGCTGGAGCGGGAGGGAGACCGGGGAGCTGTTTTTT. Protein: CASSWSGRETGELFF. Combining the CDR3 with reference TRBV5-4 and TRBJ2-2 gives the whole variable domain ETGVTQSPTHLIKTRGQQVTLRCSSQSGHNTVSWYQQALGQGPQFIFQYYREEENGRGNFPPRFSGLQFPNYSSELNVNALELDDSALYLCASSWSGRETGELFFGEGSRLTVL.

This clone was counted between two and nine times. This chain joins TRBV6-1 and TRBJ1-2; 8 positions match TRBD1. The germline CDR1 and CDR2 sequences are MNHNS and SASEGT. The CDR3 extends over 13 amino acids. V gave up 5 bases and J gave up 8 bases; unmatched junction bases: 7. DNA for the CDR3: TGTGCCAGCAGTACGACAGGGGTGTCCGGCTACACCTTC. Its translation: CASSTTGVSGYTF.

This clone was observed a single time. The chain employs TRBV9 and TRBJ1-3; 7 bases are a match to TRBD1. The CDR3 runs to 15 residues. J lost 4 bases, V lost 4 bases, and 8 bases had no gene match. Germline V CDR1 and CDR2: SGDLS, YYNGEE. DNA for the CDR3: TGTGCCAGCAGCCCCGTGGCAGGGGGAGGAAACACCATATATTTT. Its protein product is CASSPVAGGGNTIYF. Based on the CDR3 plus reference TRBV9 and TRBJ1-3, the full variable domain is DSGVTQTPKHLITATGQRVTLRCSPRSGDLSVYWYQQSLDQGLQFLIQYYNGEERAKGNILERFSAQQFPDLHSELNLSSLELGDSALYFCASSPVAGGGNTIYFGEGSWLTVV.

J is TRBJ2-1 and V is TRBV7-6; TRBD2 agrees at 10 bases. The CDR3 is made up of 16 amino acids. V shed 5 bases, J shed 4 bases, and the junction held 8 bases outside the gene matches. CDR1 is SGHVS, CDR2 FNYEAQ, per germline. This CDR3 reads CASSDQTSGSYNEQFF. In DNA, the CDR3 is TGTGCCAGCAGCGACCAGACTAGCGGGTCTTACAATGAGCAGTTCTTC.

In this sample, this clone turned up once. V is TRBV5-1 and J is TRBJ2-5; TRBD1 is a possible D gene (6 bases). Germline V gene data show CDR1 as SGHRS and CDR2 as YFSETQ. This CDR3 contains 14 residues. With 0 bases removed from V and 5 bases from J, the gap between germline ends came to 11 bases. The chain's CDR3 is CASSLDTGSETQYF. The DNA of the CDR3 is TGCGCCAGCAGCTTGGACACAGGGTCCGAGACCCAGTACTTC. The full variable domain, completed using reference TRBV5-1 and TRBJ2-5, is KAGVTQTPRYLIKTRGQQVTLSCSPISGHRSVSWYQQTPGQGLQFLFEYFSETQRNKGNFPGRFSGRQFSNSRSEMNVSTLELGDSALYLCASSLDTGSETQYFGPGTRLLVL.

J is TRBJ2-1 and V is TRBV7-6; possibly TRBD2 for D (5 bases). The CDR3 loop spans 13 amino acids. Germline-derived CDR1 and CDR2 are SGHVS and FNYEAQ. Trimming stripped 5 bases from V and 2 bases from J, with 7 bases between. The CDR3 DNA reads TGTGCCAGCAGCCCGGGGACCTACAATGAGCAGTTCTTC. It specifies CASSPGTYNEQFF.

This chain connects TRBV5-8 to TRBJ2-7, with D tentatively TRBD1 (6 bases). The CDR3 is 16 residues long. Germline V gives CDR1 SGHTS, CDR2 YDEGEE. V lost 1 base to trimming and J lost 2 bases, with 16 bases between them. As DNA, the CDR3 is TGTGCCAGCAGCTTGAAAGTAGGGGGTCAGACCTACGAGCAGTACGTC. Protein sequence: CASSLKVGGQTYEQYV.

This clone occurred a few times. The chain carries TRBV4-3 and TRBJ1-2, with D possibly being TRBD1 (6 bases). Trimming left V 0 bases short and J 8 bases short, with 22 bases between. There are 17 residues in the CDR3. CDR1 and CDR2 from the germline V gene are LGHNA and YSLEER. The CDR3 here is CASSQEAGAHLWFGYTF. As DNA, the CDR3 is TGCGCCAGCAGCCAAGAGGCAGGGGCCCACTTGTGGTTCGGCTACACCTTC.

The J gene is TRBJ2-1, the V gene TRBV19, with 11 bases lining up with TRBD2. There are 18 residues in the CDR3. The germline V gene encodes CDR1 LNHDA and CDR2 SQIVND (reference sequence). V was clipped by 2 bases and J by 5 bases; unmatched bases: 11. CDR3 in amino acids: CASSISLAGGNWDNEQFF. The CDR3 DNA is TGTGCCAGTAGTATAAGCCTAGCGGGAGGTAACTGGGACAATGAGCAGTTCTTC.

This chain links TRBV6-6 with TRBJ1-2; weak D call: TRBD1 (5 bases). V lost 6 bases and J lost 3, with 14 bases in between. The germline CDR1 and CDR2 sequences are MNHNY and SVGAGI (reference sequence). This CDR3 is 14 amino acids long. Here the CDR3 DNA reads TGTGCCAGCAGCCATACAGGTGGGGACTATGGCTACACCTTC. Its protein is CASSHTGGDYGYTF.

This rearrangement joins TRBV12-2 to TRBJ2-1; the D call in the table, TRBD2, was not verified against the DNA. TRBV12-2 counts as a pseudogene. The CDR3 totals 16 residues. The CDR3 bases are TGTGCAAGTCGCTCCCCACTAGCGGGAGAATACAATGAGCAGTTCTTC. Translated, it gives CASRSPLAGEYNEQFF.